The 29 T cell receptor beta chains below were found in one sample sequenced in a study of identical twins. TCRdb independently ran MiXCR on the 5' RACE reads; one entry per CDR3 protein. The repertoire has around 530,000 distinct CDR3 sequences, roughly 15% of them found once; the top ten carry roughly 0.46%. These sequences were also reported in another study, on yellow fever vaccine responses in identical twins.

The sequenced sample was CD4+ T cells sorted from blood. These receptors all stem from a woman between 18 and 29 years old in good health.

The chain uses TRBV2 and TRBJ1-1; the D is unclear. V shed 8 bases and J shed 1 base, with 11 bases lying between them. The CDR3 consists of 13 residues. Germline V gives CDR1 SNHLY, CDR2 FYNNEI. In DNA form, the CDR3 reads TGTGCCAGCCGAGGACTAGGGAACACTGAAGCTTTCTTT. Translating gives CASRGLGNTEAFF.

This sequence joins TRBV7-9 and TRBJ2-7; D unclear. V was pared by 0 bases and J by 7 bases, with 7 bases between. This CDR3 comprises 12 residues. The germline V gene encodes CDR1 SEHNR and CDR2 FQNEAQ (reference sequence). The CDR3 loop is CASSLAPTEQYF. CDR3 bases: TGTGCCAGCAGCTTAGCCCCTACGGAGCAGTACTTC.

The V call is TRBV12-3 or TRBV12-4, the J call TRBJ1-3, with unresolved D. Trimming took 7 bases from V and 3 from J, leaving 16 bases between them. This CDR3 contains 15 residues. CDR3 residues: CASTRRNHLGNTIYF. The CDR3 region has the DNA TGTGCCAGCACAAGACGGAATCACCTTGGAAACACCATATATTTT.

This clonotype was seen a few times. The genes are TRBV15 and TRBJ2-4; D is unresolved. The germline V and J ends were trimmed by 0 bases and 7 bases, with 4 bases remaining between them. Germline CDR1 LNHNV, CDR2 YYDKDF (reference sequence). This CDR3 has 12 amino acids. CDR3 bases: TGTGCCACCAGCAGAGATGGGAACATTCAGTACTTC. Protein product: CATSRDGNIQYF.

V usage is TRBV28 and J usage is TRBJ2-7, with D possibly being TRBD1 or TRBD2 (5 bases each). The CDR3 length is 14 residues. Trimming removed 1 base at V and 1 base at J, with 8 bases between. Germline CDR1 MDHEN, CDR2 SYDVKM. CDR3 coding DNA: TGTGCCAGCAGTTTATACGGGGCTTCCTACGAGCAGTACTTC. Protein sequence: CASSLYGASYEQYF.

CDR3 loop: CASSYSSSGRTFDNEQFF. The CDR3 coding sequence is TGTGCCAGCAGTTACTCGAGTAGCGGGAGGACCTTCGACAATGAGCAGTTCTTC. The chain recombines TRBV6-5 with TRBJ2-1; 10 bases are shared with TRBD2. V lost 0 bases and J lost 5; bases outside the gene matches: 10. The germline CDR1 and CDR2 sequences are MNHEY and SVGAGI. The CDR3 has 18 residues.

This clonotype has a single count. This chain connects TRBV7-2 to TRBJ2-3, with 9 bases aligning to TRBD1. V trimming: 3 bases; J trimming: 4 bases; junction bases outside the gene matches: 5. The germline V gene has CDR1 SGHTA and CDR2 FQGNSA. This CDR3 is built from 15 residues. CDR3 amino acids: CASSFDRGGADTQYF. DNA for the CDR3: TGTGCCAGCAGCTTCGACAGGGGGGGGGCAGATACGCAGTATTTT.

The J gene is TRBJ2-3, the V gene TRBV10-3; the match to TRBD2 covers 8 bases. The V gene end was trimmed by 3 bases and the J gene end by 2 bases; junction bases not matched to a gene: 4. Per germline, CDR1 ENHRY and CDR2 SYGVKD. CDR3 length: 15 amino acids. The CDR3 DNA reads TGTGCCATCAGTGAACTAGCGGAAAACACAGATACGCAGTATTTT. It yields the protein CAISELAENTDTQYF.

A few counts support this clonotype. This sequence joins TRBV7-9 and TRBJ2-3, with D tentatively TRBD2 (5 bases). The V end lost 6 bases, the J end lost 4 bases, and 11 bases lay between the germline ends. Per the germline V gene, CDR1 is SEHNR and CDR2 is FQNEAQ (reference sequence). CDR3 length equals 13 residues. CDR3 residues: CASRGAGADTQYF. Here the CDR3 DNA reads TGTGCCAGCAGGGGTGCGGGCGCAGATACGCAGTATTTT. Based on the CDR3 plus reference TRBV7-9 and TRBJ2-3, the full variable domain is DTGVSQNPRHKITKRGQNVTFRCDPISEHNRLYWYRQTLGQGPEFLTYFQNEAQLEKSRLLSDRFSAERPKGSFSTLEIQRTEQGDSAMYLCASRGAGADTQYFGPGTRLTVL.

This chain joins TRBV6-5 and TRBJ2-2; the D gene is possibly TRBD2 (6 bases). Trimming took 0 bases from V and 7 from J, leaving 12 bases between them. The CDR3 has 15 residues. Germline V lookup: CDR1 MNHEY, CDR2 SVGAGI. The CDR3 here is CASSYSSPGVGELFF. For the CDR3, the DNA is TGTGCCAGCAGTTACTCCTCGCCGGGGGTCGGGGAGCTGTTTTTT.

This clonotype was recorded many times. The chain joins TRBV12-3 or TRBV12-4 to TRBJ1-5; weak D call: TRBD1 (5 bases). The germline V and J ends were trimmed by 6 bases and 4 bases, with 13 bases remaining between them. This CDR3 is built from 14 residues. The CDR3 coding sequence is TGTGCCAGCAGCTTCGGGGCTAGTAATCAGCCCCAGCATTTT. As protein: CASSFGASNQPQHF.

CDR3 nucleotide sequence: TGTGCCATCAGTGCAGCGGGACCTAATGAGCAGTTCTTC. Protein: CAISAAGPNEQFF. The gene calls are TRBV10-3 and TRBJ2-1; 7 bases align to TRBD2. The CDR3 is 13 amino acids. Germline V gene data show CDR1 as ENHRY and CDR2 as SYGVKD. Trimming took 4 bases from V and 7 from J; bases not matched to a gene: 4.

CDR3 DNA sequence: TGTGCCAGCAGACGAAGTACTAGCGGGGGTTTAGATACGCAGTATTTT. Translation: CASRRSTSGGLDTQYF. The chain has TRBV27 and TRBJ2-3; 11 bases fit TRBD2. The CDR3 is made up of 16 amino acids. Germline lookup yields CDR1 MNHEY and CDR2 SMNVEV (reference sequence). The ends lost 6 bases at V and 5 bases at J; junction bases unmatched: 10.

This clonotype was observed many times. This chain links TRBV10-3 with TRBJ1-2; 9 nucleotides match TRBD1. CDR3 length equals 15 residues. V shed 5 bases and J 6 bases; nucleotides not matched to a gene: 10. Germline V gives CDR1 ENHRY, CDR2 SYGVKD. The CDR3 reads CAISFWDRDGDGYTF. The CDR3 DNA is TGTGCCATCAGTTTCTGGGACAGGGACGGGGATGGCTACACCTTC.

This clonotype was seen only a few times. The chain combines TRBV20-1 with TRBJ2-7, with 11 bases aligning to TRBD2. CDR3 size: 14 residues. Per germline, CDR1 DFQATT and CDR2 SNEGSKA (reference sequence). With 3 bases clipped from V and 6 bases from J, the junction kept 7 bases outside the gene matches. Here the CDR3 reads CSASRPGTSGEQYF. The CDR3 DNA follows: TGCAGTGCTAGCCGACCTGGGACTAGCGGCGAGCAGTACTTC.

This rearrangement joins TRBV5-1 to TRBJ1-2; the D is unclear. Trimming pared 0 bases from V and 0 bases from J, leaving 6 bases between. The CDR3 spans 14 residues. Looked up from germline, CDR1 is SGHRS and CDR2 is YFSETQ. The CDR3 DNA reads as TGCGCCAGCAGCTTGGACGGAGCTAACTATGGCTACACCTTC. Its translation is CASSLDGANYGYTF.

The chain recombines TRBV5-1 with TRBJ2-7; possibly TRBD1 for D (5 bases). V dropped 0 bases and J dropped 1 base, with 11 bases sitting between them. Germline V gene sequence: CDR1 SGHRS, CDR2 YFSETQ. CDR3 length: 15 residues. The CDR3 loop is CASSLVAGMSYEQYF. The CDR3 nucleotides are TGCGCCAGCAGCTTGGTTGCAGGGATGTCCTACGAGCAGTACTTC.

The genes are TRBV5-1 and TRBJ1-3; D unclear. The CDR3 spans 14 residues. Germline V gene data show CDR1 as SGHRS and CDR2 as YFSETQ. V lost 2 bases to trimming and J lost 1 base, with 7 bases between them. CDR3 residues: CASSFLGSGNTIYF. The CDR3 bases are TGCGCCAGCAGCTTCTTGGGATCTGGAAACACCATATATTTT.

This clonotype came up many times. The rearrangement joins TRBV10-3 to TRBJ2-7; D is ambiguous. This CDR3 spans 17 amino acids. CDR1 and CDR2 from the germline V gene are ENHRY and SYGVKD. The V gene lost 3 bases and the J gene lost 2 bases, with 20 bases spanning the gap. The CDR3 is CAISDPHFEDQTYEQYF. In DNA form, the CDR3 reads TGTGCCATCAGTGACCCACACTTTGAGGACCAGACCTACGAGCAGTACTTC.

This clonotype was counted only a few times. The V and J genes are TRBV12-3 or TRBV12-4 and TRBJ1-2; TRBD1 might be the D (5 bases). The CDR3 contains 14 residues. V dropped 5 bases and J dropped 4 bases, with 14 bases sitting between them. DNA for the CDR3: TGTGCCAGCAGTATCAGCCGGGGGACCTATGGCTACACCTTC. Encoded protein: CASSISRGTYGYTF.

This chain joins TRBV2 and TRBJ2-1; perhaps TRBD2 as D (7 bases). V was cut by 8 bases and J by 8 bases, with 16 bases left in between. The CDR3 is 13 amino acids. The V gene's germline CDR1 is SNHLY and CDR2 FYNNEI. CDR3: CASGGAGADEQFF. The CDR3, as DNA: TGTGCCAGCGGGGGGGCGGGGGCGGATGAGCAGTTCTTC.

This clonotype was recorded a few times. The chain links TRBV27 to TRBJ2-1, with 10 bases matching TRBD2. V dropped 5 bases and J dropped 6; count of bases not matched to a gene: 13. The CDR3 has 17 amino acids. CDR1 is MNHEY and CDR2 is SMNVEV in the germline V gene (reference sequence). The CDR3 loop is CASSPRGGLAGANEQFF. The DNA for the CDR3 is TGTGCCAGCAGTCCACGAGGCGGGCTAGCGGGAGCCAATGAGCAGTTCTTC.

This chain connects TRBV7-8 to TRBJ1-2; 11 bases fit TRBD1. CDR1 is SGHVS and CDR2 is FQNEAQ in the germline V gene. V was clipped by 7 bases and J by 0 bases; unmatched bases: 16. The CDR3 runs 19 residues. CDR3 nucleotides: TGTGCCAGCATCAAACTTCCTGGGACAGGGGGAAGGACTAACTATGGCTACACCTTC. Translation: CASIKLPGTGGRTNYGYTF.

This clonotype was counted a few times. The chain links TRBV15 to TRBJ1-2; D call uncertain. Germline loops: CDR1 LNHNV, CDR2 YYDKDF (reference sequence). The CDR3 covers 15 residues. The ends were cut back, 1 base at V and 0 bases at J, with 9 bases in the middle. DNA of the CDR3: TGTGCCACCAGCAGAGCGGCAGAAGCTAACTATGGCTACACCTTC. Translating it yields CATSRAAEANYGYTF. Variable domain in full (rest from reference TRBV15 and TRBJ1-2): DAMVIQNPRYQVTQFGKPVTLSCSQTLNHNVMYWYQQKSSQAPKLLFHYYDKDFNNEADTPDNFQSRRPNTSFCFLDIRSPGLGDTAMYLCATSRAAEANYGYTFGSGTRLTVV.

The chain joins TRBV5-5 to TRBJ1-1; D ambiguous. V lost 0 bases to trimming and J lost 5 bases, with 8 bases between them. This CDR3 has 13 residues. Germline assignment: CDR1 SGHKS and CDR2 YYEKEE (reference sequence). CDR3 amino acids: CASSLGQPTEAFF. The CDR3 coding sequence is TGTGCCAGCAGCTTGGGGCAGCCTACTGAAGCTTTCTTT.

This clonotype was detected only a few times. This chain uses TRBV3-1 with TRBJ2-1; 15 bases line up with TRBD2. Germline CDR1 and CDR2: LGHDT and YNNKEL (reference sequence). This CDR3 is built from 20 residues. Trimming cost V 4 bases and J 0 bases; bases outside gene matches: 10. The CDR3 spells CASSPDPGLAGGSSYNEQFF. The CDR3 region has the DNA TGTGCCAGCAGCCCGGACCCGGGACTAGCGGGGGGTAGCTCCTACAATGAGCAGTTCTTC.

The rearrangement joins TRBV5-1 to TRBJ2-2; 9 bases fit TRBD1. The J segment lost 4 bases and the V segment lost 4 bases, leaving 11 bases of the junction unmatched. The CDR3 length is 17 residues. Germline CDR1 and CDR2: SGHRS and YFSETQ. CDR3 bases: TGCGCCAGCAGCCAGACTACAGGGGGCGGGAGCACCGGGGAGCTGTTTTTT. It specifies CASSQTTGGGSTGELFF.

The genes are TRBV25-1 and TRBJ1-3; D remains ambiguous. The CDR3 runs to 15 residues. In germline, CDR1 is MGHDK, CDR2 SYGVNS. The ends were cut back, 1 base at V and 4 bases at J, with 11 bases in the middle. CDR3 nucleotide sequence: TGTGCCAGCAGTGAATCGCGTACAGCCGGAAACACCATATATTTT. This codes for CASSESRTAGNTIYF.

V is TRBV20-1 and J is TRBJ1-5; TRBD1 might be the D (5 bases). The germline CDR1 and CDR2 sequences are DFQATT and SNEGSKA (reference sequence). The CDR3 runs 14 residues. Trimming took 3 bases from V and 6 from J, leaving 15 bases between them. In nucleotides, the CDR3 is TGCAGTGCTAGGTCCCGGGACGGACCTCAGCCCCAGCATTTT. Residues: CSARSRDGPQPQHF.